The present T cell receptor (beta chain) was sequenced within a study of T cells expressing NK-cell markers. Across the study: The study sequenced eight donors, seven HCMV-seropositive and one seronegative.

This CDR3 spans 15 amino acids. CDR1 and CDR2 from the germline V gene are SGHTA and FQGNSA. Production of TCR beta cDNA relied on 5'RACE template switching with UMIs. TCRdb reprocessed the 5' RACE reads and keeps a single row for each CDR3 protein, giving no DNA. The table lists some 440,000 distinct CDR3 sequences, with more than 1.4% in the top ten. The chain joins TRBV7-2 to TRBJ2-3; the D call from TCRdb, TRBD2, cannot be confirmed without DNA. The sequenced sample consisted of blood T cells: a sorted CD56 or NKG2C T cell subset, CD4+ or CD8+ T cells, or bulk PBMC T cells (not recorded which). The clonotype originates from a woman in her fifties or sixties in good health. The CDR3 loop is CASSLLASELDTQYF.